The rows below give T cell receptor beta chains drawn from one sample of a study of T-cell reconstitution after alpha-beta-depleted transplantation in children. MiXCR, run by TCRdb on the PCR reads, gives a single entry per CDR3 protein. Of fewer than 250,000 distinct CDR3 sequences in the sample, around a sixth were seen once. The starting material was PBMCs, mostly from graft donor cells, obtained 360 days after TCRalphabeta/CD19-depleted stem cell transplant. The receptors were gathered from a male patient aged 2-15 years who had a stem cell transplant for acute lymphoblastic leukemia, so the T cells may come from the graft donor. Both conserved end residues are part of each CDR3. The D gene is left open where the match is weak. Where a row states a size, it is once, few, many or the class of an expanded clone; other rows omit it.

v_call,clone_size,d_call,j_call,cdr3_nt,cdr3_aa
TRBV5-1,few,NA,TRBJ2-2,TGCGCCAGCAGCTTGTACGGGGCGAACACCGGGGAGCTGTTTTTT,CASSLYGANTGELFF
TRBV29-1,NA,TRBD1,TRBJ2-7,TGCAGCGTTAGGACAGGGGGCTACGAGCAGTACTTC,CSVRTGGYEQYF
TRBV2,NA,NA,TRBJ1-2,TGTGCCAGCAGTGTGACAGGCAATGGCTACACCTTC,CASSVTGNGYTF
TRBV4-3,many,TRBD1,TRBJ2-1,TGCGCCAGCAGCCAAGGGATACAGGGGAGCTCCTACAATGAGCAGTTCTTC,CASSQGIQGSSYNEQFF
TRBV29-1,many,NA,TRBJ1-2,TGCAGCGTTACCCTCGGGGAAGGGGATGGCTACACCTTC,CSVTLGEGDGYTF
TRBV6-5,NA,NA,TRBJ2-1,TGTGCCAGCAGTAACCACAATGAGCAGTTCTTC,CASSNHNEQFF
TRBV4-2,NA,NA,TRBJ2-5,TGTGCCAGCAGCCAAGATCTCGGGATGGAGACCCAGTACTTC,CASSQDLGMETQYF
TRBV4-3,NA,NA,TRBJ2-2,TGCGCCAGCAGCCAAGATATACAGGACGGTGTAAACACCGGGGAGCTGTTTTTT,CASSQDIQDGVNTGELFF
TRBV27,NA,TRBD2,TRBJ2-7,TGTGCCAGCAGTTTGTCTAGCGGCTCCTACGAGCAGTACTTC,CASSLSSGSYEQYF
TRBV7-2,NA,TRBD2,TRBJ2-3,TGTGCCAGCAGCTCCTATAGCGGGGGGAGCACAGATACGCAGTATTTT,CASSSYSGGSTDTQYF
TRBV12-3/TRBV12-4,few,NA,TRBJ2-1,TGTGCCAGCAGTTTAGGGGACGGGGGACACAATGAGCAGTTCTTC,CASSLGDGGHNEQFF
TRBV4-2,few,NA,TRBJ2-2,TGTGCCAGCAGCCAAGGTCATCGTAACACCGGGGAGCTGTTTTTT,CASSQGHRNTGELFF
TRBV2,few,NA,TRBJ2-1,TGTGCCAGCACGAAGGACCTGCCGTCCCATGAGCAGTTCTTC,CASTKDLPSHEQFF
TRBV7-2,NA,NA,TRBJ1-5,TGTGCCAGCAGCTACGGGCCTTATAGCAATCAGCCCCAGCATTTT,CASSYGPYSNQPQHF
TRBV30,NA,NA,TRBJ1-2,TGTGCCTGGAGTCAAGCCGGGACTTCAAAGAACTATGGCTACACCTTC,CAWSQAGTSKNYGYTF
TRBV27,NA,NA,TRBJ2-3,TGTGCCAGCACCCTTGGAGGTACAAGCACAGATACGCAGTATTTT,CASTLGGTSTDTQYF
TRBV27,few,NA,TRBJ2-7,TGTGCCAGCTGGGGGGACTACGAGCAGTACTTC,CASWGDYEQYF
TRBV19,few,NA,TRBJ2-2,TGTGCCAGTAGTATCGGCCCCCCCGGGGAGCTGTTTTTT,CASSIGPPGELFF
TRBV6-2/TRBV6-3,NA,TRBD1,TRBJ2-1,TGTGCCAGCAACCCGGACAGGGGGCCGTTAGTTTACAATGAGCAGTTCTTC,CASNPDRGPLVYNEQFF
TRBV15,few,TRBD1,TRBJ1-2,TGTGCCACCAGCAGGGACAGGACTTATGGCTACACCTTC,CATSRDRTYGYTF
TRBV20-1,few,TRBD1,TRBJ2-1,TGCAGTGCCATCCCCTTCAGGGGGCTCTACAATGAGCAGTTCTTC,CSAIPFRGLYNEQFF
TRBV5-5,NA,NA,TRBJ1-1,TGTGCCAGCACCCGGTCGAACACTGAAGCTTTCTTT,CASTRSNTEAFF
TRBV9,many,TRBD2,TRBJ2-7,TGTGCCAGCAGCGTATACCCCACCAGCGGGAAGTCCTACGAGCAGTACTTC,CASSVYPTSGKSYEQYF
TRBV28,few,NA,TRBJ2-2,TGTGCCAGCAGTTTAGCGGGGACTTTAAACACCGGGGAGCTGTTTTTT,CASSLAGTLNTGELFF
TRBV4-3,NA,TRBD1,TRBJ2-3,TGCGCCAGCAGCCTAGGACAGGGGGACACAGATACGCAGTATTTT,CASSLGQGDTDTQYF
TRBV7-2,few,TRBD2,TRBJ2-2,TGTGCCAGCAGCTTAGTTGGTAGCGGGTTTTTCAACACCGGGGAGCTGTTTTTT,CASSLVGSGFFNTGELFF
TRBV20-1,few,NA,TRBJ2-4,TGCAGTGCTAGAGATGGAGGTGCAGGGAAAAACATTCAGTACTTC,CSARDGGAGKNIQYF
TRBV30,few,TRBD1,TRBJ1-1,TGTGCCTGGGGTATGACAGGGGGCATGAACACTGAAGCTTTCTTT,CAWGMTGGMNTEAFF
TRBV4-3,few,TRBD1,TRBJ1-1,TGCGCCAGCAGCCAAGATACAAGCGTGGGACAGACAGAAGCTTTCTTT,CASSQDTSVGQTEAFF
TRBV5-8,few,TRBD2,TRBJ2-3,TGTGCCAGCATTTCGGGGGGGGCCGATTCTAGCACAGATACGCAGTATTTT,CASISGGADSSTDTQYF
TRBV4-3,NA,NA,TRBJ2-5,TGCGCCAGCAGCCAAGTAGGGTCAGGACAAGAGACCCAGTACTTC,CASSQVGSGQETQYF
TRBV29-1,NA,NA,TRBJ1-2,TGCAGCGTTGCCGGCAGGAGCTATGGCTACACCTTC,CSVAGRSYGYTF